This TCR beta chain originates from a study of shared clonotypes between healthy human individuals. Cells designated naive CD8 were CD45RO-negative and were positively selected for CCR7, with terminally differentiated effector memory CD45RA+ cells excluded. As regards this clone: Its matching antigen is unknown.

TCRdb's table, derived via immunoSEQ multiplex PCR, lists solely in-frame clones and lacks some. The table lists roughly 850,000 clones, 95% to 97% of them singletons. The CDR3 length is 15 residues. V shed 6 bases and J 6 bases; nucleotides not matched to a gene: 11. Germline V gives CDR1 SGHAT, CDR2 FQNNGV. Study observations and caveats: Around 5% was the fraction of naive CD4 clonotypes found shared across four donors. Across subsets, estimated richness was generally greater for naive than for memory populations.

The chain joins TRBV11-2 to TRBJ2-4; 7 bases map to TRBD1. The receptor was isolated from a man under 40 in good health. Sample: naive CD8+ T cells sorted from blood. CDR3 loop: CASRATGSGGNIQYF. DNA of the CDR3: TGTGCCAGCAGGGCGACAGGGTCAGGGGGAAACATTCAGTACTTC.